This note documents a single T cell receptor (beta chain) sequence. In the original workflow: Cell counts per sample came from amplifying reference gene primers. Method: immunoSEQ multiplex PCR; TCRdb's copy keeps in-frame clones and lacks some. V and J calls and clone size follow that table, whereas D and trimming were derived from the DNA. This table has 100,000 to 150,000 clones, around 88% appearing once. This specimen comes from a study of blood T cell repertoires in COVID-19. Study information: PBMCs, B-cell-depleted T cells, or T cells provided the cDNA or gDNA that made up the material.

This CDR3 comprises 14 residues. V was trimmed by 4 bases and J by 8 bases, leaving 15 bases between them. Germline lookup yields CDR1 SGHRS and CDR2 YFSETQ. Sequencing used peripheral blood. The TCR was taken from a man aged 50-59 years with acute or convalescent COVID-19. The chain links TRBV5-1 to TRBJ2-2; tentative D call: TRBD2 (6 bases). CDR3 sequence (DNA): TGCGCCAGCAGCACCGTAACGGGAGCTGGGGAGCTGTTTTTT. As protein: CASSTVTGAGELFF.